These 16 T cell receptor beta chains were sequenced from one sample in a study of blood T cell repertoires in COVID-19. Profiled with immunoSEQ multiplex PCR; TCRdb holds only in-frame clones, not every one. The sample carries 300,000 to 350,000 clones, around 87% recorded once. The sample was PBMCs or T cells enriched from blood (not recorded which). All receptors come from a woman aged 18-29 years with acute COVID-19.

The rearrangement uses TRBV5-1 and TRBJ1-2; no clear D. The CDR3 loop spans 13 amino acids. Between the trimmed V and J ends, which lost 0 bases and 5 bases, there was a span of 8 bases. Per the germline V gene, CDR1 is SGHRS and CDR2 is YFSETQ. In DNA, the CDR3 is TGCGCCAGCAGCTTGGAAGCGGAGTATGGCTACACCTTC. Its protein product is CASSLEAEYGYTF.

This chain links TRBV19 with TRBJ2-1, with TRBD2 as a possible D gene (6 bases). The CDR3 extends over 15 amino acids. Trimming left V 7 bases short and J 2 bases short, with 15 bases between. CDR1 and CDR2 (germline): LNHDA, SQIVND (reference sequence). The CDR3 loop is CASTDSGLAYNEQFF. The CDR3 coding sequence is TGTGCCAGTACCGACTCGGGACTGGCCTACAATGAGCAGTTCTTC.

The chain employs TRBV11-3 and TRBJ2-1, with 8 bases fitting TRBD2. There are 17 residues in the CDR3. The ends lost 4 bases at V and 8 bases at J; junction bases unmatched: 16. Germline-derived CDR1 and CDR2 are SGHNT and YENEEA. This CDR3 is CASSSVGTSTFVDEQFF. In DNA form, the CDR3 reads TGTGCCAGCAGCTCAGTAGGGACTAGTACTTTTGTGGATGAGCAGTTCTTC. Together with reference TRBV11-3 and TRBJ2-1, the CDR3 gives the full variable domain: EAGVVQSPRYKIIEKKQPVAFWCNPISGHNTLYWYLQNLGQGPELLIRYENEEAVDDSQLPKDRFSAERLKGVDSTLKIQPAELGDSAVYLCASSSVGTSTFVDEQFFGPGTRLTVL.

The rearrangement joins TRBV7-2 to TRBJ2-7; TRBD1 aligns across 7 bases. In germline, CDR1 is SGHTA, CDR2 FQGNSA. This CDR3 contains 12 residues. The J segment lost 6 bases and the V segment lost 3 bases, leaving 2 bases of the junction unmatched. CDR3 coding DNA: TGTGCCAGCAGCTTTACAGGGGTCGAGCAGTACTTC. Encoded protein: CASSFTGVEQYF.

The chain carries TRBV2 and TRBJ2-1, with a tentative D call TRBD2 (6 bases). The CDR3 consists of 13 residues. Trimming shortened V by 10 bases and J by 7 bases, and 17 bases separated the two germline ends. Germline V gene data show CDR1 as SNHLY and CDR2 as FYNNEI. The CDR3 DNA is TGTGCCATATCAGGCGGGACCCCGAATGAGCAGTTCTTC. Residues: CAISGGTPNEQFF.

The chain is built from TRBV28 and TRBJ2-3; 7 nucleotides line up with TRBD2. V lost 7 bases, J lost 2 bases, and 12 bases stayed unmatched. The CDR3 consists of 16 residues. CDR1 and CDR2 from the germline V gene are MDHEN and SYDVKM. The CDR3 DNA follows: TGTGCCAGCAAAAGCCGGGACTATACCGCCACAGATACGCAGTATTTT. Its protein is CASKSRDYTATDTQYF.

V gene TRBV7-9 combines with J gene TRBJ2-5; D remains ambiguous. The V end lost 6 bases, the J end lost 3 bases, and 8 bases lay between the germline ends. The CDR3 has 12 residues. Germline V gene data show CDR1 as SEHNR and CDR2 as FQNEAQ (reference sequence). Written as DNA, the CDR3 is TGTGCCAGCAGAATAGCTGAAGAGACCCAGTACTTC. Its protein product is CASRIAEETQYF. Full variable domain (outside the CDR3, taken from reference TRBV7-9 and TRBJ2-5): DTGVSQNPRHKITKRGQNVTFRCDPISEHNRLYWYRQTLGQGPEFLTYFQNEAQLEKSRLLSDRFSAERPKGSFSTLEIQRTEQGDSAMYLCASRIAEETQYFGPGTRLLVL.

V gene TRBV30 combines with J gene TRBJ2-3; 7 positions agree with TRBD2. The CDR3 sequence is 14 residues long. The V gene end was trimmed by 3 bases and the J gene end by 2 bases; junction bases not matched to a gene: 5. The germline CDR1 and CDR2 sequences are GTSNPN and SVGIG (reference sequence). CDR3 DNA sequence: TGTGCCTGGAGCCAGCGGGACCCCACAGATACGCAGTATTTT. Encoded protein: CAWSQRDPTDTQYF.

The chain uses TRBV19 and TRBJ1-4; TRBD1 matches at 8 bases. Germline CDR1 reads LNHDA; CDR2 reads SQIVND (reference sequence). V lost 8 bases to trimming and J lost 8 bases; unmatched junction nucleotides: 13. The length of the CDR3 is 15 residues. CDR3: CASRTTGTGGEKLFF. The CDR3 DNA reads as TGTGCCAGTCGTACCACCGGGACAGGTGGGGAAAAACTGTTTTTT.

This clone was seen a single time. The chain uses TRBV6-1 and TRBJ2-2; D may be TRBD2 (5 bases). V lost 3 bases and J lost 3, with 14 bases in between. This CDR3 is 16 amino acids long. CDR1 and CDR2 from the germline V gene are MNHNS and SASEGT. The CDR3 here is CASSEEGSWDTGELFF. The CDR3 coding sequence is TGTGCCAGCAGTGAGGAAGGGAGTTGGGACACCGGGGAGCTGTTTTTT.

This chain joins TRBV5-1 and TRBJ2-3, with 10 bases lining up with TRBD2. After removal of 1 base from V and 0 bases from J, the junction contained 2 bases not matched to a gene. CDR1 is SGHRS, CDR2 YFSETQ, per germline. The length of the CDR3 is 16 residues. CDR3 region: CASSLPLAGSTDTQYF. The CDR3 bases are TGCGCCAGCAGCTTGCCACTAGCGGGGAGCACAGATACGCAGTATTTT.

V and J are TRBV28 and TRBJ2-7; TRBD1 might be the D (5 bases). Deletions cut 6 bases from V and 7 bases from J, with 16 bases between. The CDR3 runs 13 residues. CDR1 MDHEN and CDR2 SYDVKM come from the germline V gene. CDR3: CASRFQQAGEQYF. CDR3 coding DNA: TGTGCCAGCAGGTTCCAACAGGCTGGGGAGCAGTACTTC.

The genes are TRBV28 and TRBJ1-2; D gene unclear. The germline V and J ends were trimmed by 3 bases and 4 bases, with 12 bases remaining between them. Germline CDR1 is MDHEN and CDR2 is SYDVKM. The CDR3 covers 14 residues. The CDR3 sequence: CASSLADGAYGYTF. Written as DNA, the CDR3 is TGTGCCAGCAGTTTGGCCGACGGAGCCTATGGCTACACCTTC.

This chain uses TRBV12-5 with TRBJ2-3; D uncertain. Germline CDR1 LGHNT, CDR2 FRNRAP. The CDR3 is 13 amino acids. Trimming took 10 bases from V and 2 from J, leaving 13 bases between them. The CDR3 DNA follows: TGTGCTACAAGGCTAGGTCCCACAGATACGCAGTATTTT. Its protein is CATRLGPTDTQYF.

DNA of the CDR3: TGTGCCAGCAGCCCGGGCCCGGACAGGTACAATGAGCAGTTCTTC. Translation: CASSPGPDRYNEQFF. The chain carries TRBV7-9 and TRBJ2-1, with 7 bases lining up with TRBD1. CDR3 length: 15 residues. CDR1 and CDR2 from the germline V gene are SEHNR and FQNEAQ (reference sequence). The V segment lost 5 bases and the J segment 4 bases; nucleotides outside the gene matches: 8.

The chain is built from TRBV28 and TRBJ1-1; 10 nucleotides match TRBD1. Losses at the gene ends were 9 bases for V and 7 bases for J; bases not matched to a gene: 8. The CDR3 is made up of 13 amino acids. The germline CDR1 and CDR2 sequences are MDHEN and SYDVKM. As DNA, the CDR3 is TGTGCCAGTAAGACAGGGGGCACCGGTGAAGCTTTCTTT. Encoded protein: CASKTGGTGEAFF. The variable domain in full, with the rest retrieved from reference TRBV28 and TRBJ1-1, is DVKVTQSSRYLVKRTGEKVFLECVQDMDHENMFWYRQDPGLGLRLIYFSYDVKMKEKGDIPEGYSVSREKKERFSLILESASTNQTSMYLCASKTGGTGEAFFGQGTRLTVV.